This T cell receptor (beta chain) was identified during a study of shared clonotypes between healthy human individuals. The V and J ends lost 7 bases and 4 bases respectively, with 21 bases between them. The CDR3 is made up of 16 amino acids. The germline V gene has CDR1 MDHEN and CDR2 SYDVKM. Sequencing was performed with immunoSEQ multiplex PCR; in TCRdb, only in-frame clones are kept and a portion is missing. The data show 1.4 million or so clones, approximately 98.5% seen once. Sequenced: naive CD4+ T cells sorted from blood. As to subset: CD45RA+ positively selected. This TCR came from a man aged 25 to 40 in good health. The rearrangement joins TRBV28 to TRBJ2-3; D perhaps matches TRBD2 (7 bases). Written as DNA, the CDR3 is TGTGCCAGCACCCCTAGGGGGGAGGGTGCGGCAGATACGCAGTATTTT. It encodes CASTPRGEGAADTQYF.